The subject of this entry is one T cell receptor (beta chain). The antigen remains undetermined. The isolated RNA, all of it, was reverse transcribed, so expressed TCRB transcripts were what got sequenced. Assay: immunoSEQ multiplex PCR; the TCRdb copy retains only in-frame clones and omits some. The sample lists some 640,000 clones; about 14% were seen once. This entry belongs to a study of beta chain features in type 1 diabetes. J lost 9 bases, V lost 4 bases, and 6 bases had no gene match. The V gene's germline CDR1 is LNHDA and CDR2 SQIVND (reference sequence). This CDR3 region has 12 residues. Whole-study findings and limits: All four CD4+ subsets of Type 1 diabetes patients contained TCRB CDR3s that were moderately but significantly shorter.

The TCR originated in a man aged 18 to 29 with type 1 diabetes. This sequence joins TRBV19 and TRBJ2-7; 7 bases map to TRBD1. The source material was naive CD4+ T cells from blood. The CDR3 DNA reads TGTGCCAGTAGTAAGGGACAGCAACTGCAGTACTTC. It specifies CASSKGQQLQYF.